The 25 T cell receptor beta chains listed next were all sequenced from one sample in a study of tumor and adjacent non-tumor tissue in lung cancer. The template was RNA from unsorted bulk tissue. This non-tumor lung sample came from over 3 cm beyond the tumor edge. Three rounds of nested PCR, following a modified ARM-PCR protocol, produced the TCRbeta library. TCRdb re-analysed the multiplex PCR reads in MiXCR, keeping a single row per CDR3 protein. The sample consists of 75,000 to 80,000 distinct CDR3 sequences, 76% of them appearing once. Sequenced input: distant non-tumor lung tissue. The source of these receptors is a man between 70 and 80 years old with non-small cell lung cancer.

Comment on this clonotype: An end of the junction differs from the germline gene, which may be a read error. This chain connects TRBV12-3 or TRBV12-4 to TRBJ2-2; TRBD2 is a possible D gene (6 bases). CDR3 length: 15 residues. Written as DNA, the CDR3 is TGTGCCGGCACTTTAGCGGAGGGAAAAACCGGGAAGCTGTTGTTT. Its translation is CAGTLAEGKTGKLLF.

A few counts support this clonotype. One end of the junction is discordant with germline, which a read error may explain. Here the CDR3 reads CAISSLRGSGANVLTF. CDR3 sequence (DNA): TGTGCCATCAGTTCTCTCAGGGGTTCTGGGGCCAACGTCCTGACTTTC. The V and J genes are TRBV28 and TRBJ2-6, with D tentatively TRBD1 (6 bases). Germline loops: CDR1 MDHEN, CDR2 SYDVKM. This CDR3 contains 16 residues.

Here the CDR3 reads CASSPIRGSYEQYF. The CDR3 bases are TGCGCCAGCAGCCCCATCCGGGGGTCCTACGAGCAGTACTTC. The chain carries TRBV5-1 and TRBJ2-7; TRBD2 might be the D (6 bases). Germline assignment: CDR1 SGHRS and CDR2 YFSETQ. The CDR3 covers 14 residues. Trimming stripped 4 bases from V and 1 base from J, with 12 bases between. Drawing the rest from reference TRBV5-1 and TRBJ2-7, the complete variable domain is KAGVTQTPRYLIKTRGQQVTLSCSPISGHRSVSWYQQTPGQGLQFLFEYFSETQRNKGNFPGRFSGRQFSNSRSEMNVSTLELGDSALYLCASSPIRGSYEQYFGPGTRLTVT.

The DNA of the CDR3 is TGTCATAGCAGCCAAGGGTTTTGGGTCGATAACTATGGCTACACCTTC. This sequence encodes CHSSQGFWVDNYGYTF. This chain links TRBV4-2 with TRBJ1-2; D not resolved. Germline loops: CDR1 LGHNA, CDR2 YNFKEQ. CDR3 length equals 16 residues.

The chain joins TRBV6-1 to TRBJ1-5; D ambiguous. The germline V gene encodes CDR1 MNHNS and CDR2 SASEGT. CDR3 size: 17 residues. V dropped 2 bases and J dropped 2 bases, with 16 bases sitting between them. The DNA for the CDR3 is TGTGCCAGCAGTGAAACTCGGGCCAATCTTGGCAATCAGCCCCAGCATTTT. Translated, it gives CASSETRANLGNQPQHF.

With regard to this clonotype: The junction does not match germline at one end; this may be a read error. The J gene is TRBJ1-1, the V gene TRBV29-1, with D hard to call. This CDR3 has 13 residues. Germline V gene lookup returns CDR1 SQVTM and CDR2 ANQGSEA. CDR3 in amino acids: CSVVIQTNTEAFF. For the CDR3, the DNA is TGCAGTGTTGTTATCCAGACGAACACTGAAGCTTTCTTT. Together with reference TRBV29-1 and TRBJ1-1, the CDR3 gives the full variable domain: SAVISQKPSRDICQRGTSLTIQCQVDSQVTMMFWYRQQPGQSLTLIATANQGSEATYESGFVIDKFPISRPNLTFSTLTVSNMSPEDSSIYLCSVVIQTNTEAFFGQGTRLTVV.

This clonotype was detected only a few times. This chain uses TRBV29-1 with TRBJ2-3; tentative D call: TRBD1 (5 bases). The CDR3 contains 13 residues. Trimming left V 4 bases short and J 11 bases short, with 19 bases between. Germline V lookup: CDR1 SQVTM, CDR2 ANQGSEA. CDR3 coding DNA: TGCAGCGTTGCGTGGACAACTCCGTATATGCAGTATTTT. Its translation: CSVAWTTPYMQYF.

As for this clonotype: At one end, the junction sequence differs from germline, possibly due to a read error. The chain recombines TRBV11-2 with TRBJ1-1; maybe TRBD1 (5 bases). CDR3 length equals 17 residues. The V gene's germline CDR1 is SGHAT and CDR2 FQNNGV. This CDR3 reads CASSLRGRDMWNTEAFF. Here the CDR3 DNA reads TGCGCCAGCAGCTTACGGGGGAGGGATATGTGGAACACTGAAGCTTTCTTT.

Regarding this clonotype: A read error may produce the germline difference seen at one junction end. The rearrangement uses TRBV11-3 and TRBJ1-1; D not resolved. Per germline, CDR1 SGHNT and CDR2 YENEEA. This CDR3 is 13 amino acids long. The CDR3 reads CTSSPPANTGGFF. DNA for the CDR3: TGTACCAGCAGCCCCCCGGCGAACACTGGAGGTTTCTTT.

On this clonotype itself: This may be a read error: a much more frequent sequence differs by one nucleotide. The chain carries TRBV7-9 and TRBJ1-1, with D possibly TRBD1 on 5 matching bases. The CDR3 has 14 amino acids. In germline, CDR1 is SEHNR, CDR2 FQNEAQ (reference sequence). CDR3 region: CGSSLSDRPRDAFF. The DNA of the CDR3 is TGTGGCAGCAGCTTATCAGACAGACCACGGGACGCTTTCTTT.

About this clonotype itself: Because it lacks the conserved phenylalanine or tryptophan at the end, this CDR3 is likely a read error. The DNA is left out, because the CDR3 cannot be placed on it with certainty; the CDR3 is given as TCRdb lists it. CDR3 amino acids: CASSLYRYDYTC. V is TRBV11-1 and J is TRBJ1-2. Counting both end residues, the CDR3 totals 12 amino acids. Germline loops: CDR1 SGHAT, CDR2 FQDESV (reference sequence).

About this clonotype: Since a much larger clone is just one base distant, this may be a read error. The chain combines TRBV28 with TRBJ1-5; 8 bases match TRBD1. CDR3 length equals 14 residues. The germline V gene encodes CDR1 MDHEN and CDR2 SYDVKM. Here the CDR3 reads CAGSVTGENQPQHF. In DNA form, the CDR3 reads TGTGCCGGCAGTGTGACAGGGGAGAATCAGCCCCAGCATTTT.

In the case of this clonotype: The junction and the germline gene differ at one end; a read error may be behind it. The chain links TRBV11-2 to TRBJ2-1; tentative D call: TRBD1 (6 bases). Germline V lookup: CDR1 SGHAT, CDR2 FQNNGV. CDR3 length: 15 residues. CDR3 residues: CASSIQGQPYKEQFF. The CDR3 DNA is TGTGCCAGTAGTATACAGGGACAACCATACAAAGAGCAGTTCTTC.

Notes on this clonotype: The final CDR3 position lacks the conserved phenylalanine or tryptophan, pointing to a likely read error. No DNA is shown, since the ends of the CDR3 on it are uncertain; the CDR3 is the one TCRdb lists. The chain has TRBV11-2 and TRBJ2-2; TRBD1 was called by the table and not checked on the DNA. The CDR3 is made up of 16 amino acids, end residues included. In germline, CDR1 is SGHAT, CDR2 FQNNGV. The CDR3 sequence: CASSLVGTGVAGEMFL.

The chain employs TRBV12-3 or TRBV12-4 and TRBJ2-7, with D unresolved. This CDR3 is 14 amino acids long. The CDR3 sequence: CLSSYMSTSYEQYF. The CDR3 coding sequence is TGTCTCAGCAGTTATATGAGTACCTCCTACGAGCAGTACTTC.

The rearrangement links TRBV11-1 to TRBJ1-1, with 7 bases aligning to TRBD1. The germline V gene has CDR1 SGHAT and CDR2 FQDESV (reference sequence). The CDR3 spans 13 residues. The CDR3 protein is CARSADRDIEAFF. In DNA, the CDR3 is TGTGCTAGAAGCGCCGACAGGGACATTGAAGCTTTCTTT.

The V and J genes are TRBV29-1 and TRBJ1-1, with D hard to call. Germline lookup yields CDR1 SQVTM and CDR2 ANQGSEA. The CDR3 has 12 residues. The DNA of the CDR3 is TGCTACATTGTGGCGGAGAGGCCTGAAGCTTTCTTT. This encodes CYIVAERPEAFF. The variable domain in full, with the rest retrieved from reference TRBV29-1 and TRBJ1-1, is SAVISQKPSRDICQRGTSLTIQCQVDSQVTMMFWYRQQPGQSLTLIATANQGSEATYESGFVIDKFPISRPNLTFSTLTVSNMSPEDSSIYLCYIVAERPEAFFGQGTRLTVV.

This chain connects TRBV5-1 to TRBJ2-3, with unresolved D. The CDR3 loop spans 13 amino acids. In germline, CDR1 is SGHRS, CDR2 YFSETQ. DNA for the CDR3: TGCGTTAGCAAAGTCGCTAGCACAGATACGCAGTATTTT. Amino acids: CVSKVASTDTQYF.

This clonotype was seen only a few times. In this CDR3 the conserved last residue, phenylalanine or tryptophan, is missing, so a read error is likely. V is TRBV4-1 and J is TRBJ2-7; possible D gene TRBD1, 5 bases. The V and J ends lost 2 bases and 3 bases respectively, with 8 bases between them. The germline CDR1 and CDR2 sequences are MGHRA and YSYEKL. The CDR3 covers 13 residues. In DNA form, the CDR3 reads TGCGCCAGCAGCCAATCTCAGGGCTACGAGCAGTACTCC. Amino acid sequence: CASSQSQGYEQYS.

As to this clonotype: This may stem from a read error, because a much larger clone lies one nucleotide away. The chain carries TRBV6-1 and TRBJ1-5, with no clear D. The germline gives CDR1 MNHNS, CDR2 SASEGT. CDR3 length equals 15 residues. V shed 2 bases and J shed 3 bases, with 11 bases lying between them. CDR3 sequence (DNA): TGTGCCAGCAGTGAACAGGAGATAATCAATCAGCCCCAGCATTTT. Translated: CASSEQEIINQPQHF.

As to this clonotype: At one of its ends the junction is not consistent with the germline gene, which may arise from a read error. J is TRBJ1-2 and V is TRBV10-2; D gene unclear. The CDR3 is made up of 15 amino acids. Germline CDR1 reads WSHSY; CDR2 reads SAAADI. In nucleotides, the CDR3 is TGCGCCAACAGTGAGTCGAGGGATCAAAGCTATGGCTACACCTTC. Translating it yields CANSESRDQSYGYTF.

This clonotype is labeled as medium-sized (0.01 to 0.1%). V usage is TRBV6-5 and J usage is TRBJ2-7; 7 nucleotides align to TRBD2. V trimming: 11 bases; J trimming: 4 bases; junction bases outside the gene matches: 17. CDR1 and CDR2 from the germline V gene are MNHEY and SVGAGI. The CDR3 consists of 15 residues. The CDR3 DNA sequence: TGTGCCGTCGGAAGGAGACTAGCAGGTTCTTACGAGCAGTACTTC. Its translation: CAVGRRLAGSYEQYF.

Worth noting for this clonotype: Germline is not matched at one junction end, which may reflect a read error. This chain links TRBV10-3 with TRBJ2-3; 13 bases map to TRBD2. CDR1 is ENHRY and CDR2 is SYGVKD in the germline V gene. The CDR3 is 16 residues long. In DNA form, the CDR3 reads TGTGCCAACAGTGATACTAGCGGGAGGGGCACAGATACGCAGTATTTT. This codes for CANSDTSGRGTDTQYF.

The genes are TRBV30 and TRBJ2-7; TRBD1 aligns across 7 bases. The CDR3 is 15 residues long. The V and J ends lost 3 bases and 0 bases, in that order; junction bases with no gene match: 8. CDR1 is GTSNPN and CDR2 is SVGIG in the germline V gene (reference sequence). The CDR3 protein is CAWRTGTDNSYEQYF. CDR3 coding DNA: TGTGCCTGGAGAACTGGGACAGATAACTCCTACGAGCAGTACTTC.

The rearrangement links TRBV6-5 to TRBJ1-1; 8 bases map to TRBD1. This CDR3 region has 12 residues. CDR1 and CDR2 (germline): MNHEY, SVGAGI. This chain's CDR3 is CVTTGDHTEAFF. CDR3 bases: TGTGTCACGACAGGGGACCATACTGAAGCTTTCTTT.